This entry is about one T cell receptor beta chain. This clonotype showed up many times. Its antigen target is currently unknown. Qualities for individual bases were not recorded, and no much larger clone is one base off. Libraries of naive CD8 T cells were built from anywhere between about 18,000 and 1,000,000 sorted cells, with 10%, 30% or 50% of the purified RNA used. Naive CD8 T cells, defined as CD8+CD4-CCR7+CD45RA+, were FACS-sorted into RLT Plus buffer on a BD FACSAria II. To test detection sensitivity, Jurkat RNA equivalent to more than 9 TCR copies was spiked into samples of roughly 18,000-1,000,000 naive CD8 T cells. CD8 T cells were enriched with RosetteSep CD8+ T Cell Enrichment Cocktail and Ficoll-Paque, followed by ACK red cell lysis. The library relied on PCR. These reads were obtained on a NextSeq 500. Bulk TCR libraries were made following a previously described method, with the TCR primers given in Table S5. Purification of total RNA was performed with the Qiagen AllPrep DNA/RNA kit. Before analysis, reads from multiple sequencing runs of one library were combined. The original pipeline was this. Only reads with exact TCR constant sequence were kept, trimmed to 150 nt, and grouped by their 12-nt molecular barcodes. Within each barcode group, reads were sub-clustered at a 15% Levenshtein threshold, and quality-weighted consensus sequences were built per RNA molecule. Non-functional sequences were filtered out, along with any lower-count sequence sitting one edit away from another sequence. Based on fitting two negative binomial distributions, any barcode sub-cluster with under 20% of the maximum read count was discarded. The raw public data were reprocessed by TCRdb itself: fastp quality trimming at Q25, MiXCR clonotype calling, in-frame beta chains only. Each CDR3 protein gets just one entry, which takes the most common genes and DNA from the rows behind it. TCRdb's processing, not the authors', yielded these V and J calls. Here the sample has a few hundred thousand distinct CDR3 sequences; about a quarter occur a single time. The ten largest account for 0.65% to 0.75% of the sample.

The data derive from a study of molecular identifiers for immune sequencing clone quantification (dated by TCRdb to the late 2010s). About the full investigation: In a replicate experiment, RNA from roughly 18,000 or 92,000 naive CD8 T cells was split into five aliquots, four of which were sequenced. This methods study used CD8 T cells to benchmark TCR RNA copy counting and molecular-identifier clustering-based TCR repertoire sequencing (MIDCIRS).

The trim is 5 bases for V and 7 bases for J, with a gap of 16 bases between the germline ends. The germline V gene (reference sequence) sets CDR1 to SGHNT and CDR2 to YYREEE. From the cysteine through the phenylalanine, the CDR3 covers 14 amino acids. Solely the CDR3 DNA is kept, with 42 bases framed from the first base. Summary of the overall study and its limitations: Highly expanded clone sizes could be underestimated if identical TCR molecules share a barcode. Spiked-in Jurkat TCR RNA (approximately 10 copies' worth), which is not part of the donor repertoire, was contained in the naive libraries. Clones above 20 RNA copies held over 98% of molecules in CMV-specific effector cells but under 1% in naive cells. Spiked-in Jurkat TCR RNA equal to a single cell's worth was reported to be detectable even within 1,100,000 naive CD8 T cells. When barcode sub-clustering was left out, chimeric consensus sequences inflated TCR diversity, with chimeras reaching as high as 47%. Modeling indicated around 3 TCR RNA copies recovered per cell, compared with around 11 by digital PCR, which implies a capture efficiency of approximately 30%.

The sequenced sample was naive CD8+ T cells from blood, with Jurkat cell RNA spiked in. Taken with the paper, the label for cell subset or site translates to: FACS-sorted CD8+CD4-CCR7+CD45RA+ naive T cells. The chain uses TRBV5-4 and TRBJ2-1; the D region possibly corresponds to TRBD1 (6 bases align). The sequence came from a human donor in good health. Some libraries in this study had Jurkat cell RNA spiked in. At the DNA level, the sequence is TGTGCCAGCAGGATACAGGGATGGGGGAATGAGCAGTTCTTC. The resulting protein is CASRIQGWGNEQFF.